This TCR beta chain was recovered during a study of T cell repertoires in cytomegalovirus infection. As for the study in general: Recently identified HLA-C-restricted CMV epitopes were among the peptides used. Public TCR beta signatures were indicative of both CMV infection and a matching HLA type. Notes on the study in general: The study found HLA-C-restricted CMV-specific TCR beta clonotypes dominating the ex vivo response. Cumulated frequencies of public TCR beta families served to identify carriers of CMV plus the relevant HLA.

From the reads, TCRdb called clonotypes with MiXCR, one entry per CDR3 protein. In the table there are about 480,000 distinct CDR3 sequences, roughly 34% of which are singletons. On this clonotype itself: Its antigen is currently unknown.

This CDR3 has 15 residues. Germline V gives CDR1 SGHRS, CDR2 YFSETQ. The V end lost 3 bases, the J end lost 4 bases, and 14 bases lay between the germline ends. This specimen consisted of cultured PBMCs, obtained from culture after CMV antigen stimulation. This chain links TRBV5-1 with TRBJ1-3; a weak D match, TRBD1 (5 bases). This sequence originates from a human donor in good health (CMV status not recorded). Some clones in this sample may be carry-over from other donors' samples. CDR3 sequence: CASSSSGGSGNTIYF. CDR3 DNA: TGCGCCAGCAGCTCGTCGGGGGGATCAGGAAACACCATATATTTT.